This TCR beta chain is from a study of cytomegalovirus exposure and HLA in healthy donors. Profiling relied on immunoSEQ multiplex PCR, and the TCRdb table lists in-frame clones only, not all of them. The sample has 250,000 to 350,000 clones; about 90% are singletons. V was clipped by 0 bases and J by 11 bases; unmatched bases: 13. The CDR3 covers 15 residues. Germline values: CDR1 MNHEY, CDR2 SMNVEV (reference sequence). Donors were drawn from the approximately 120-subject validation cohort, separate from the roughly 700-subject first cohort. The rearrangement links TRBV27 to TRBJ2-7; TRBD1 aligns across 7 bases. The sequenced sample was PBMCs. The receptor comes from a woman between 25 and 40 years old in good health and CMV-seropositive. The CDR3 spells CASSLSVHSTGVKYF. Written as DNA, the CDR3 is TGTGCCAGCAGTTTATCGGTTCATTCAACAGGGGTAAAGTACTTC.